This TCR beta chain was obtained from a study of blood T cell repertoires in COVID-19 (dated by TCRdb to 2018 to 2021). Regarding the study in general: Samples from collaborators originated in the United States, Italy and Spain and spanned both the acute and convalescent phases of COVID-19. The prospective study material was composed of cDNA or gDNA derived from T cells, B-cell-depleted T cells, or PBMCs. Where HLA class I and class II types were available, the types were taken from metadata supplied by the sample provider, not from assay-based typing. Subjects who had been exposed to COVID-19, were actively infected with it, or had recovered from it provided the deeply sampled blood TCRbeta repertoires that made up the dataset. A de-identified subject ID, COVID-19 status, age in years and sex were almost always included in the sample metadata. A freely available public database, intended as a resource for researchers studying the immune response to SARS-CoV-2, is where the repertoires were released. The samples were drawn from two sources: the first 160 participants of the ongoing ImmuneRACE study, and over 950 subjects contributed by 6 global collaborators. Overall results and qualifications from the work: The quantity of clinical and demographic metadata differed by source and by participant and was supplied without curation.

Each collaborating institution followed its own protocols to collect whole blood in K2EDTA tubes. For TCRbeta analysis, collaborators shipped samples as frozen whole blood, isolated PBMCs, or DNA extracted from either of those sample types. This clone appeared once. Its antigen remains undetermined. No quality values exist for individual bases; no much larger clone is one base distant. The immunoSEQ Assay, a bias-controlled multiplex PCR, was used to amplify TCRbeta CDR3 regions from genomic DNA. For the original study's pipeline: The number of nucleated cells in each sample was estimated by amplification of reference gene primers within the assay. To quantify the absolute abundance of each unique TCRbeta CDR3 rearrangement, sequence reads were collapsed and filtered. For each sample, productive Simpson clonality was calculated as the square root of Simpson's diversity index over productive rearrangements. Drawn from immuneACCESS, this table holds only the in-frame rearrangements with V and J called that TCRdb kept. Clones are partly lost; checked studies trace under half to an unresolved V gene and leave the rest unexplained. The DNA was the basis for D and trimming; V, J and clone size are from that table. The sample records roughly 300,000 clones, roughly 86% of which are singletons. Of the sample, 1.5% to 2% falls within the top ten clones.

CDR1 and CDR2, looked up from the germline V gene (reference sequence), are LNHDA and SQIVND. Spanning cysteine to phenylalanine, the CDR3 consists of 16 amino acids. The only DNA kept is the CDR3, 48 bases in frame from the first base. Trimming accounts for 5 bases at V and 1 base at J, while the number of junction bases matched to no gene is 9. This TCR was sampled from a woman in her fifties or sixties with acute or convalescent COVID-19. The sequence joins TRBV19 to TRBJ2-3, with 7 central nucleotides matching TRBD2. The sample taken for sequencing was peripheral blood. The DNA is TGTGCCAGTAGTGATCGCACTAGCGTCGGCACAGATACGCAGTATTTT. Its translation is CASSDRTSVGTDTQYF.